A single sample is the source of the 10 T cell receptor beta chains below, sequenced in a study of blood T cell repertoires in COVID-19. Produced via immunoSEQ multiplex PCR; TCRdb's table is partial and in-frame only. The table includes more than 85,000 clones, about 90% detected once. Sample: peripheral blood. The receptor set was obtained from a man aged 70 or older with acute or convalescent COVID-19.

The genes are TRBV2 and TRBJ2-3; TRBD1 matches at 10 bases. CDR1 and CDR2 from the germline V gene are SNHLY and FYNNEI. The CDR3 totals 14 residues. Losses at the gene ends were 5 bases for V and 3 bases for J; bases not matched to a gene: 2. The CDR3 region is CASSWTGGTDTQYF. The CDR3 DNA reads TGTGCCAGCAGTTGGACAGGGGGAACAGATACGCAGTATTTT.

The count of this clone is one. The chain is built from TRBV11-2 and TRBJ2-1, with 7 bases aligning to TRBD2. Germline lookup yields CDR1 SGHAT and CDR2 FQNNGV. CDR3 length: 14 amino acids. J gave up 2 bases and V 4 bases, and 2 bases lay outside the gene matches. The CDR3 DNA sequence: TGTGCCAGCAGCTCCAGCGGGACCTACAATGAGCAGTTCTTC. Its protein product is CASSSSGTYNEQFF.

For the CDR3, the DNA is TGTGCCAGCAGCCAGAACCTGGCCACCCAGTACTTC. Its protein product is CASSQNLATQYF. The chain recombines TRBV7-8 with TRBJ2-5; D ambiguous. Germline loops: CDR1 SGHVS, CDR2 FQNEAQ. Trimming stripped 5 bases from V and 8 bases from J, with 12 bases between. The CDR3 contains 12 residues.

The chain is built from TRBV7-6 and TRBJ2-5, with 10 bases matching TRBD2. This CDR3 is 16 amino acids long. V lost 5 bases, J lost 1 base, and 7 bases stayed unmatched. The germline CDR1 and CDR2 sequences are SGHVS and FNYEAQ. CDR3 in DNA: TGTGCCAGCAGCATACCTAGCGGGGGAGTCCAAGAGACCCAGTACTTC. Its protein is CASSIPSGGVQETQYF.

V gene TRBV6-4 combines with J gene TRBJ1-2; 12 bases fit TRBD1. Germline V gives CDR1 MRHNA, CDR2 SNTAGT. V lost 6 bases and J lost 3; bases outside the gene matches: 2. This CDR3 spans 14 amino acids. CDR3 in amino acids: CASRRDRGHYGYTF. In nucleotides, the CDR3 is TGTGCCAGCAGGAGGGACAGGGGGCACTATGGCTACACCTTC.

This chain connects TRBV5-1 to TRBJ1-1; D is ambiguous. The V gene's germline CDR1 is SGHRS and CDR2 YFSETQ. The CDR3 length is 13 residues. V lost 5 bases to trimming and J lost 7 bases, with 15 bases between them. CDR3 nucleotide sequence: TGCGCCAGCAGAGTCCAACAGAATTTTGAAGCTTTCTTT. Protein sequence: CASRVQQNFEAFF.

The chain is built from TRBV24-1 and TRBJ2-3, with 10 bases identical to TRBD2. The ends lost 3 bases at V and 2 bases at J; junction bases unmatched: 7. Germline CDR1 KGHDR, CDR2 SFDVKD. The CDR3 contains 17 residues. CDR3 residues: CATSDPGLAATTDTQYF. In DNA form, the CDR3 reads TGTGCCACCAGTGATCCCGGACTAGCGGCAACCACAGATACGCAGTATTTT.

This rearrangement joins TRBV7-8 to TRBJ1-1; possible D gene TRBD1, 6 bases. Trimming pared 1 base from V and 4 bases from J, leaving 10 bases between. The CDR3 loop spans 14 amino acids. The germline V gene has CDR1 SGHVS and CDR2 FQNEAQ. CDR3 DNA: TGTGCCAGCAGCTTAGACAGGGTCCCCACTGAAGCTTTCTTT. Amino acid sequence: CASSLDRVPTEAFF.

This clone was seen only once. The chain joins TRBV5-1 to TRBJ2-2, with D perhaps matching TRBD2 (6 bases). The CDR3 runs to 14 residues. CDR1 SGHRS and CDR2 YFSETQ come from the germline V gene. The ends were cut back, 4 bases at V and 1 base at J, with 8 bases in the middle. The CDR3, as DNA: TGCGCCAGCAGCGGGACTCAGAACACCGGGGAGCTGTTTTTT. Translation: CASSGTQNTGELFF.

J is TRBJ1-5 and V is TRBV6-5; 10 nucleotides line up with TRBD1. This CDR3 is built from 15 residues. J lost 6 bases, V lost 4 bases, and 6 bases had no gene match. Germline CDR1 MNHEY, CDR2 SVGAGI. The CDR3, as DNA: TGTGCCAGCAGTTCGACCGGGACAGGGGTTCAGCCCCAGCATTTT. Translated, it gives CASSSTGTGVQPQHF.